These 17 T cell receptor beta chains were all obtained from the same sample, sequenced in a study of cytomegalovirus exposure and HLA in healthy donors. Produced via immunoSEQ multiplex PCR; TCRdb's table is partial and in-frame only. The table records 160,000 or so clones, about 86% of them present only once. The sequenced sample was PBMCs. Every receptor here comes from a woman aged 25 to 39 in good health and CMV-seronegative.

The chain joins TRBV6-5 to TRBJ2-7; weak D call: TRBD2 (5 bases). Between the trimmed V and J ends, which lost 2 bases and 2 bases, there was a span of 13 bases. This CDR3 is built from 15 residues. From germline, CDR1 is MNHEY and CDR2 SVGAGI. As DNA, the CDR3 is TGTGCCAGCAGTTACACAGAGGGATTAACCTACGAGCAGTACTTC. As protein: CASSYTEGLTYEQYF.

This chain links TRBV2 with TRBJ2-1; 8 bases line up with TRBD2. CDR3 length: 15 amino acids. V shed 1 base and J 4 bases; nucleotides not matched to a gene: 3. Germline V gene lookup returns CDR1 SNHLY and CDR2 FYNNEI. The CDR3 DNA is TGTGCCAGCAGTGAAGGCGGGGGGCCGTACAATGAGCAGTTCTTC. Translating it yields CASSEGGGPYNEQFF.

The rearrangement joins TRBV10-3 to TRBJ1-3, with D possibly TRBD1 on 5 matching bases. This CDR3 is built from 13 residues. The V end was cut by 3 bases, the J end by 2 bases, with 5 bases between. Per the germline V gene, CDR1 is ENHRY and CDR2 is SYGVKD. The CDR3 nucleotides are TGTGCCATCAGTGACAGGGCTGGAAACACCATATATTTT. Translating gives CAISDRAGNTIYF.

This clone was picked up a small number of times. The rearrangement joins TRBV14 to TRBJ1-1; TRBD1 aligns across 7 bases. V gave up 10 bases and J gave up 9 bases; unmatched junction bases: 11. Germline V CDR1 and CDR2: SGHDN, FVKESK. The length of the CDR3 is 12 residues. The CDR3 is CATARDRAQAFF. The CDR3 DNA reads as TGTGCCACCGCGAGAGACAGGGCTCAAGCTTTCTTT.

This chain connects TRBV7-9 to TRBJ2-7; D uncertain. CDR1 is SEHNR, CDR2 FQNEAQ, per germline (reference sequence). V was cut by 1 base and J by 1 base, with 14 bases left in between. The CDR3 is 16 residues long. CDR3 loop: CASSLVQDTLSYEQYF. The CDR3 DNA reads TGTGCCAGCAGCTTAGTTCAGGATACCTTGTCCTACGAGCAGTACTTC.

This chain links TRBV18 with TRBJ1-2, with 7 bases matching TRBD1. V gave up 8 bases and J gave up 7 bases; unmatched junction bases: 10. Germline CDR1 KGHSH, CDR2 LQKENI. The CDR3 is 13 amino acids. CDR3 DNA: TGTGCCAGCACCCGACAGGGTGAGGTTGGCTACACCTTC. This codes for CASTRQGEVGYTF.

The table lists this clone with a count of one. The V call is TRBV30, the J call TRBJ2-2; 8 bases map to TRBD1. V shed 2 bases, J shed 5 bases, and the junction held 16 bases outside the gene matches. This CDR3 has 18 amino acids. The germline CDR1 and CDR2 sequences are GTSNPN and SVGIG (reference sequence). The CDR3 bases are TGTGCCTGGAGTTCCATGGTCAGGGGGCGCGATAAAACCGGGGAGCTGTTTTTT. Amino acids: CAWSSMVRGRDKTGELFF.

This clone was recorded only once. This chain links TRBV5-1 with TRBJ2-2; TRBD1 matches 7 bases. The CDR3 contains 16 residues. With 4 bases clipped from V and 3 bases from J, the junction kept 9 bases outside the gene matches. Germline values: CDR1 SGHRS, CDR2 YFSETQ. CDR3 sequence (DNA): TGCGCCAGCAGCACTCCGGACAGGATCGACACCGGGGAGCTGTTTTTT. Translation gives CASSTPDRIDTGELFF.

The J gene is TRBJ1-1, the V gene TRBV9, with 8 bases matching TRBD1. V gave up 0 bases and J gave up 11 bases; unmatched junction bases: 9. The CDR3 loop spans 14 amino acids. Germline V gene sequence: CDR1 SGDLS, CDR2 YYNGEE. CDR3 in amino acids: CASSVEGRDRPAFF. CDR3 DNA sequence: TGTGCCAGCAGCGTAGAAGGAAGGGACAGGCCCGCTTTCTTT.

This clone showed up many times. The chain combines TRBV13 with TRBJ2-1; 11 bases are shared with TRBD2. This CDR3 is built from 17 residues. After removal of 4 bases from V and 6 bases from J, the junction contained 11 bases not matched to a gene. Germline V gene lookup returns CDR1 PRHDT and CDR2 FYEKMQ (reference sequence). CDR3 DNA sequence: TGTGCCAGCAGCTCCGGGCCATTAGCGGGGGGGCGCAATGAGCAGTTCTTC. Translation: CASSSGPLAGGRNEQFF.

J is TRBJ2-7 and V is TRBV7-2; TRBD2 matches at 14 bases. Germline assignment: CDR1 SGHTA and CDR2 FQGNSA. This CDR3 region has 13 residues. J gave up 5 bases and V 6 bases, and 0 bases lay outside the gene matches. The CDR3 reads CASRGLAGDEQYF. The CDR3 bases are TGTGCCAGCAGGGGACTAGCGGGGGACGAGCAGTACTTC.

The rearrangement links TRBV5-6 to TRBJ1-2; TRBD1 aligns across 8 bases. Looked up from germline, CDR1 is SGHDT and CDR2 is YYEEEE. Trimming removed 4 bases from V and 8 bases from J; junction bases left unmatched: 10. The CDR3 loop spans 14 amino acids. The CDR3 is CASSKRQGMKGYTF. The DNA for the CDR3 is TGTGCCAGCAGCAAAAGACAGGGGATGAAAGGCTACACCTTC.

This clone was seen a single time. V and J are TRBV19 and TRBJ2-6; a possible D gene is TRBD1 (8 bases). This CDR3 region has 15 residues. V was shortened by 6 bases and J by 2 bases, with 11 bases between the two germline ends. Germline values: CDR1 LNHDA, CDR2 SQIVND (reference sequence). CDR3 coding DNA: TGTGCCAGTAGAACAGGGGGGGCTGGGGCCAACGTCCTGACTTTC. Protein product: CASRTGGAGANVLTF.

The chain has TRBV30 and TRBJ1-1; 7 bases match TRBD1. Unmatched junction bases numbered 5, after V lost 2 bases and J lost 2 bases. Germline assignment: CDR1 GTSNPN and CDR2 SVGIG (reference sequence). The CDR3 is 14 residues long. Here the CDR3 reads CAWSPDRLNTEAFF. CDR3 nucleotide sequence: TGTGCCTGGAGTCCGGACAGGCTTAACACTGAAGCTTTCTTT.

V gene TRBV25-1 combines with J gene TRBJ1-1; D is unresolved. The CDR3 spans 13 residues. Between the trimmed V and J ends, which lost 5 bases and 0 bases, there was a span of 7 bases. The V gene's germline CDR1 is MGHDK and CDR2 SYGVNS. For the CDR3, the DNA is TGTGCCAGCAGTAAGTCGGTGAACACTGAAGCTTTCTTT. Its protein product is CASSKSVNTEAFF. The full variable domain, in which reference TRBV25-1 and TRBJ1-1 provide the parts outside the CDR3, is EADIYQTPRYLVIGTGKKITLECSQTMGHDKMYWYQQDPGMELHLIHYSYGVNSTEKGDLSSESTVSRIRTEHFPLTLESARPSHTSQYLCASSKSVNTEAFFGQGTRLTVV.

This clone occurred a few times. CDR3: CASSPIAGIYNEQFF. In DNA, the CDR3 is TGTGCCAGCAGCCCTATAGCGGGGATCTACAATGAGCAGTTCTTC. The rearrangement links TRBV7-2 to TRBJ2-1; 8 nucleotides agree with TRBD2. This CDR3 comprises 15 residues. The junction had 6 bases not matched to a gene; V was cut back by 5 bases and J by 3 bases. The V gene's germline CDR1 is SGHTA and CDR2 FQGNSA.

The genes are TRBV5-1 and TRBJ2-7; TRBD1 might be the D (6 bases). This CDR3 contains 14 residues. The germline V and J ends were trimmed by 4 bases and 2 bases, with 13 bases remaining between them. Germline V lookup: CDR1 SGHRS, CDR2 YFSETQ. DNA of the CDR3: TGCGCCAGCAGCCTGGACAGTTTAGCCTACGAGCAGTACTTC. Translation: CASSLDSLAYEQYF.